This note documents a single T cell receptor (beta chain) sequence. V lost 1 base and J 13 bases, leaving 10 bases between the germline ends. The CDR3 consists of 11 residues. The V gene's germline CDR1 is SQVTM and CDR2 ANQGSEA. This sample stems from a study of blood T cells in healthy people across ages. Using a J-beta primer mix together with a sample-barcoded 5' primer, a second PCR was run for roughly 6 to 12 cycles. Each cDNA molecule, via a template-switch adaptor with 12 random nucleotides, was tagged. MiXCR, applied by TCRdb to the 5' RACE reads, yields one record per CDR3 protein. The sample has over a million distinct CDR3 sequences; roughly 64% are singletons.

The specimen was blood. This clonotype was sampled from a man between 18 and 29 years old in good health. The chain links TRBV29-1 to TRBJ2-2; tentatively, D is TRBD2 (6 bases). This CDR3 is CSVEGQGGLFF. CDR3 sequence (DNA): TGCAGCGTTGAAGGTCAGGGAGGGCTGTTTTTT.